Presented here are 18 T cell receptor beta chains from one specimen sequenced in a study of OX40 agonist ivuxolimab in advanced cancers. Some clones are missing from TCRdb's copy, which holds only in-frame ones; the method was immunoSEQ multiplex PCR. The sample shows tens of thousands of clones, about nine tenths of them seen only once. The sequenced sample was CD4+ or CD8+ T cells sorted from blood, obtained in a trial of the OX40 agonist ivuxolimab. Source of these receptors: an adult with an advanced solid tumor such as melanoma, head and neck, liver or kidney cancer.

The V gene is TRBV13, the J gene TRBJ1-1; the D gene is possibly TRBD1 (5 bases). Trimming removed 5 bases at V and 1 base at J, with 8 bases between. The CDR3 spans 13 residues. Germline-derived CDR1 and CDR2 are PRHDT and FYEKMQ (reference sequence). The CDR3: CASSRTGNTEAFF. The CDR3 DNA follows: TGTGCCAGCAGCCGTACAGGGAACACTGAAGCTTTCTTT.

The chain links TRBV6-5 to TRBJ1-2; a possible D gene is TRBD1 (5 bases). The V end was cut by 2 bases, the J end by 8 bases, with 21 bases between. The CDR3 consists of 16 residues. The germline V gene encodes CDR1 MNHEY and CDR2 SVGAGI. CDR3 nucleotides: TGTGCCAGCAGTTACAAGCCTGGAAGGGGCGCCGGAGGCTACACCTTC. As protein: CASSYKPGRGAGGYTF.

This chain uses TRBV2 with TRBJ2-2; D is perhaps TRBD1 (5 bases). Germline V gene sequence: CDR1 SNHLY, CDR2 FYNNEI. V dropped 7 bases and J dropped 4 bases, with 10 bases sitting between them. The CDR3 consists of 13 residues. In nucleotides, the CDR3 is TGTGCCAGCACTTCCCAGGGCACCGGGGAGCTGTTTTTT. This encodes CASTSQGTGELFF.

V and J are TRBV28 and TRBJ1-1; TRBD1 might be the D (6 bases). This CDR3 comprises 11 residues. V gave up 5 bases and J gave up 9 bases, with 10 bases separating them. CDR1 MDHEN and CDR2 SYDVKM come from the germline V gene. CDR3 region: CASSDRLKAFF. CDR3 DNA: TGTGCCAGCAGTGACAGGCTTAAAGCTTTCTTT.

In this sample, this clone turned up once. The V call is TRBV7-2, the J call TRBJ2-2, with TRBD2 identical over 11 bases. The trim removed 5 bases at V and 8 bases at J, leaving 13 bases unmatched. The CDR3 runs 17 residues. Per germline, CDR1 SGHTA and CDR2 FQGNSA. CDR3 coding DNA: TGTGCCAGCAGCCTTAGGGACAGAACTAGCGGGAGAGGGGAGCTGTTTTTT. Translating gives CASSLRDRTSGRGELFF.

V is TRBV29-1 and J is TRBJ2-3; perhaps TRBD2 as D (6 bases). Germline CDR1 is SQVTM and CDR2 is ANQGSEA. CDR3 length equals 14 residues. Trimming cost V 4 bases and J 0 bases, with 11 bases left between them. The DNA of the CDR3 is TGCAGCGTTGCCCCTGGGACTAGCACAGATACGCAGTATTTT. Its protein is CSVAPGTSTDTQYF.

In its sample, this clone ranks as medium-sized. The gene calls are TRBV28 and TRBJ1-2, with TRBD1 matching 8 bases. Looked up from germline, CDR1 is MDHEN and CDR2 is SYDVKM. The CDR3 runs to 17 residues. V was clipped by 4 bases and J by 1 base; unmatched bases: 11. Here the CDR3 reads CASSSPSGGWSNYGYTF. CDR3 sequence (DNA): TGTGCCAGCAGTTCCCCGTCAGGGGGCTGGAGTAACTATGGCTACACCTTC.

This clone was detected a few times. This chain joins TRBV6-1 and TRBJ1-2, with D possibly matching TRBD1 (5 bases). With 7 bases removed from V and 3 bases from J, the gap between germline ends came to 18 bases. Germline CDR1 is MNHNS and CDR2 is SASEGT. This CDR3 region has 15 residues. The DNA for the CDR3 is TGTGCCAGCACCAGAGGCCGGGGGTTCGACTATGGCTACACCTTC. It is translated as CASTRGRGFDYGYTF.

The chain couples TRBV6-6 to TRBJ1-5; maybe TRBD1 (6 bases). The CDR3 is 15 residues long. Trimming shortened V by 0 bases and J by 4 bases, and 10 bases separated the two germline ends. The germline CDR1 and CDR2 sequences are MNHNY and SVGAGI (reference sequence). The CDR3 DNA is TGTGCCAGCAGTTACTCCGGGGGGCCGAATCAGCCCCAGCATTTT. Translation: CASSYSGGPNQPQHF.

The chain links TRBV5-1 to TRBJ2-1; 10 nucleotides line up with TRBD2. Germline-derived CDR1 and CDR2 are SGHRS and YFSETQ. V shed 0 bases and J 4 bases; nucleotides not matched to a gene: 4. The CDR3 is made up of 16 amino acids. As DNA, the CDR3 is TGCGCCAGCAGCTTGGAGTCTAGCGGGGGATACAATGAGCAGTTCTTC. Amino acids: CASSLESSGGYNEQFF.

The count of this clone is one. The J gene is TRBJ1-5, the V gene TRBV28, with no clear D. This CDR3 region has 15 residues. V was shortened by 5 bases and J by 1 base, with 12 bases between the two germline ends. Germline lookup yields CDR1 MDHEN and CDR2 SYDVKM. CDR3 bases: TGTGCCAGCAGTCCCCGGGGTCGGAGCAATCAGCCCCAGCATTTT. Translating gives CASSPRGRSNQPQHF.

The chain employs TRBV2 and TRBJ1-1; 7 positions agree with TRBD1. This CDR3 contains 13 residues. The germline gives CDR1 SNHLY, CDR2 FYNNEI. V was pared by 1 base and J by 11 bases, with 7 bases of the junction left unmatched. The CDR3: CASSEERGTAAFF. CDR3 in DNA: TGTGCCAGCAGTGAAGAGAGGGGGACAGCTGCTTTCTTT.

The chain has TRBV11-3 and TRBJ1-3; unclear D gene. Germline V CDR1 and CDR2: SGHNT, YENEEA. V dropped 3 bases and J dropped 0 bases, with 6 bases sitting between them. The length of the CDR3 is 14 residues. CDR3 sequence: CASSFPPSGNTIYF. The CDR3 region has the DNA TGTGCCAGCAGCTTCCCCCCCTCTGGAAACACCATATATTTT.

The chain carries TRBV2 and TRBJ2-5; the D is unclear. Between the trimmed V and J ends, which lost 5 bases and 4 bases, there was a span of 8 bases. Germline V gene data show CDR1 as SNHLY and CDR2 as FYNNEI. This CDR3 has 12 amino acids. The CDR3 nucleotides are TGTGCCAGCAGTTTCCCGTTAGAGACCCAGTACTTC. Translating it yields CASSFPLETQYF.

V and J are TRBV5-1 and TRBJ1-2, with 7 bases matching TRBD1. The CDR3 consists of 13 residues. The V gene end was trimmed by 4 bases and the J gene end by 6 bases; junction bases not matched to a gene: 6. Per germline, CDR1 SGHRS and CDR2 YFSETQ. For the CDR3, the DNA is TGCGCCAGCAGCCGCGGACAGGACGATGGCTACACCTTC. Its translation is CASSRGQDDGYTF.

The V gene is TRBV7-2, the J gene TRBJ2-1; 8 bases are shared with TRBD2. V lost 5 bases and J lost 9; bases outside the gene matches: 6. CDR3 length: 13 amino acids. Germline loops: CDR1 SGHTA, CDR2 FQGNSA. The CDR3 nucleotides read TGTGCCAGCAGCCAAACGGGGGGGCGTGAGCAGTTCTTC. It is translated as CASSQTGGREQFF.

This rearrangement joins TRBV6-5 to TRBJ2-3, with 9 positions matching TRBD1. CDR1 is MNHEY and CDR2 is SVGAGI in the germline V gene. V dropped 6 bases and J dropped 5; count of bases not matched to a gene: 6. This CDR3 contains 14 residues. The CDR3 is CASRWTGVEDTQYF. In DNA form, the CDR3 reads TGTGCCAGCAGATGGACAGGGGTAGAAGATACGCAGTATTTT.

The count of this clone is one. The chain is built from TRBV2 and TRBJ1-1; 10 bases match TRBD1. Trimming at V came to 6 bases and at J to 0 bases, leaving 1 base not matched to a gene. The CDR3 covers 14 residues. Per the germline V gene, CDR1 is SNHLY and CDR2 is FYNNEI. The CDR3 is CASRGTGVNTEAFF. The DNA for the CDR3 is TGTGCCAGCAGGGGGACAGGGGTGAACACTGAAGCTTTCTTT.